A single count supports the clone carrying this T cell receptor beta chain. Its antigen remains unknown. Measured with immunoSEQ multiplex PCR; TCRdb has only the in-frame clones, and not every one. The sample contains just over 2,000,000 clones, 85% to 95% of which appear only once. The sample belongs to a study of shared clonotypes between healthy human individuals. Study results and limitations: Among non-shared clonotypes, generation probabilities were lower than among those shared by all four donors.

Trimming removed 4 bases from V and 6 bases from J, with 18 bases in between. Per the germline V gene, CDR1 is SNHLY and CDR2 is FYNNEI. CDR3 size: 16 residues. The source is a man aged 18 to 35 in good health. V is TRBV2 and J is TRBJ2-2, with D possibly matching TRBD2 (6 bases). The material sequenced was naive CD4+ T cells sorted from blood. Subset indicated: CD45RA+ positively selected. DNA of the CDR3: TGTGCCAGCAGTGTTCAGGCCGCCGGCGGGGCCGGGGAGCTGTTTTTT. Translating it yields CASSVQAAGGAGELFF.